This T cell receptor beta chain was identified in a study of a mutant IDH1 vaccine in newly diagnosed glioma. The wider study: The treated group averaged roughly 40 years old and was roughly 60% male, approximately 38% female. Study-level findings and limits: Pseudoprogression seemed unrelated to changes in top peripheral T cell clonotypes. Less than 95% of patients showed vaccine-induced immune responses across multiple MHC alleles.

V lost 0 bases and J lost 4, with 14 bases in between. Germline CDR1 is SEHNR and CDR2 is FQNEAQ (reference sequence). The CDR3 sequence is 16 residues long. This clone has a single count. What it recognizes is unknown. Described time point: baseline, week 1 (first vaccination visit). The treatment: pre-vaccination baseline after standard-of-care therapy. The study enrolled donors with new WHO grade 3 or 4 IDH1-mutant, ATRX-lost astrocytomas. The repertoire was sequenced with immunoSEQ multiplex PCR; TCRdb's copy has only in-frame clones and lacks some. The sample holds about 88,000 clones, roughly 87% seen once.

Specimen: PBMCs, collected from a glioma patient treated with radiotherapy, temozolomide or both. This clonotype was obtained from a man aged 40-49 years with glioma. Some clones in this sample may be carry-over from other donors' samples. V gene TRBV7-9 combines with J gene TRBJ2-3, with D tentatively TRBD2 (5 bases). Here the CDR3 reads CASSLAGTRSPDTQYF. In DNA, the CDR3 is TGTGCCAGCAGCTTAGCGGGCACTAGGTCCCCAGATACGCAGTATTTT.